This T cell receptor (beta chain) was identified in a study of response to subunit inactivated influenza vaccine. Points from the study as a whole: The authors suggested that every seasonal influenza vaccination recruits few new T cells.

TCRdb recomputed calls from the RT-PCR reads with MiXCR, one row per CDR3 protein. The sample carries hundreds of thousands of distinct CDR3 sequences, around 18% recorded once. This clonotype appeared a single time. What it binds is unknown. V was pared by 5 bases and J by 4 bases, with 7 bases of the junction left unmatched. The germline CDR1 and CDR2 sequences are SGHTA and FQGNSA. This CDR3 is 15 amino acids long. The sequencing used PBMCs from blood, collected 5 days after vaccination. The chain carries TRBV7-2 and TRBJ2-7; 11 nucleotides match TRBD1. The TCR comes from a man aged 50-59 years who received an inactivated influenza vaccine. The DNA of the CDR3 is TGTGCCAGCAGCCTACCGGACAGGGGGCAGTACGAGCAGTACTTC. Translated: CASSLPDRGQYEQYF.